The 24 T cell receptor beta chains below were found in one sample sequenced in a study of blood T cell repertoires in COVID-19. Clones were read by immunoSEQ multiplex PCR, and TCRdb kept only the in-frame ones, dropping some. The sample has about 300,000 clones, 70% to 90% seen once. The sequencing input was peripheral blood. The origin of the receptors is a woman younger than 45 who had recovered from COVID-19.

The chain links TRBV20-1 to TRBJ2-5; maybe TRBD1 (5 bases). CDR1 DFQATT and CDR2 SNEGSKA come from the germline V gene (reference sequence). The V end was cut by 3 bases, the J end by 5 bases, with 19 bases between. CDR3 length: 15 residues. The CDR3 bases are TGCAGTGCTAGTGCCACAGGTACGACCGAGGAGACCCAGTACTTC. As protein: CSASATGTTEETQYF.

The rearrangement uses TRBV6-2 or TRBV6-3 and TRBJ2-2, with no clear D. The CDR3 runs 15 residues. The germline gives CDR1 MNHEY, CDR2 SVGEGT. Trimming removed 6 bases from V and 0 bases from J, with 11 bases in between. The CDR3 DNA reads as TGTGCCAGCAGCGAAGCGCTCCCGAACACCGGGGAGCTGTTTTTT. Translating it yields CASSEALPNTGELFF.

The chain recombines TRBV4-2 with TRBJ1-4; the match to TRBD1 covers 8 bases. CDR1 and CDR2 from the germline V gene are LGHNA and YNFKEQ. V shed 4 bases, J shed 3 bases, and the junction held 4 bases outside the gene matches. The CDR3 totals 15 residues. The CDR3: CASSPGQGANEKLFF. The CDR3 region has the DNA TGTGCCAGCAGCCCCGGACAGGGAGCTAATGAAAAACTGTTTTTT.

The chain is built from TRBV29-1 and TRBJ1-2; no clear D. Germline V gives CDR1 SQVTM, CDR2 ANQGSEA. The CDR3 totals 11 residues. Trimming pared 4 bases from V and 5 bases from J, leaving 8 bases between. CDR3 amino acids: CSVAPTYGYTF. CDR3 DNA: TGCAGCGTTGCACCTACTTATGGCTACACCTTC.

The CDR3 DNA reads as TGTGCCAGCAGTCCCTTAATATGGGACAAGAGCACAGATACGCAGTATTTT. This encodes CASSPLIWDKSTDTQYF. V and J are TRBV27 and TRBJ2-3, with D maybe TRBD1 (6 bases). The ends were cut back, 5 bases at V and 0 bases at J, with 18 bases in the middle. The length of the CDR3 is 17 residues. Germline V lookup: CDR1 MNHEY, CDR2 SMNVEV (reference sequence).

This chain links TRBV6-5 with TRBJ1-1, with 9 bases matching TRBD1. Germline values: CDR1 MNHEY, CDR2 SVGAGI. The CDR3 has 14 residues. Trimming at V came to 5 bases and at J to 5 bases, leaving 6 bases not matched to a gene. The CDR3 spells CASSRPGQGTEAFF. DNA of the CDR3: TGTGCCAGCAGTCGCCCTGGACAGGGGACTGAAGCTTTCTTT.

CDR3 sequence (DNA): TGTGCCAGCAGTACGGACAGGACTTACGCTGAAGCTTTCTTT. Protein product: CASSTDRTYAEAFF. This chain joins TRBV6-6 and TRBJ1-1, with 7 bases aligning to TRBD1. The germline CDR1 and CDR2 sequences are MNHNY and SVGAGI (reference sequence). This CDR3 is 14 amino acids long. Trimming removed 5 bases from V and 6 bases from J; junction bases left unmatched: 9.

The chain is built from TRBV18 and TRBJ1-2; 9 positions agree with TRBD1. With V trimmed by 3 bases and J by 7 bases, 6 bases remained unmatched. This CDR3 region has 14 residues. Germline values: CDR1 KGHSH, CDR2 LQKENI. The CDR3 nucleotides read TGTGCCAGCTCACCCGCGGGACAGGGATCTGGCTACACCTTC. Translated: CASSPAGQGSGYTF.

The CDR3 region has the DNA TGTGCCAGCAGCCGACAGGGCGACACTGAAGCTTTCTTT. Protein sequence: CASSRQGDTEAFF. The V gene is TRBV3-1 (or the pseudogene TRBV3-2), the J gene TRBJ1-1; 7 positions match TRBD1. Trimming cost V 4 bases and J 3 bases; bases outside gene matches: 2. This CDR3 is built from 13 residues. Germline assignment: CDR1 LGHDT and CDR2 YNNKEL (reference sequence).

The chain has TRBV6-4 and TRBJ1-2, with TRBD1 matching over 9 bases. Per germline, CDR1 MRHNA and CDR2 SNTAGT. The CDR3 has 14 amino acids. V shed 6 bases, J shed 3 bases, and the junction held 5 bases outside the gene matches. The CDR3 spells CASSPDRGYYGYTF. CDR3 nucleotides: TGTGCCAGCAGCCCCGACAGGGGGTACTATGGCTACACCTTC.

This clone occurred once. J is TRBJ2-1 and V is TRBV24-1, with 8 bases that match TRBD1. V shed 3 bases, J shed 0 bases, and the junction held 12 bases outside the gene matches. Per germline, CDR1 KGHDR and CDR2 SFDVKD. This CDR3 is built from 19 residues. CDR3 amino acids: CATSDDGTGLPSSYNEQFF. CDR3 sequence (DNA): TGTGCCACCAGTGATGACGGGACAGGACTCCCTAGCTCCTACAATGAGCAGTTCTTC.

This chain joins TRBV7-3 and TRBJ2-2; 7 nucleotides line up with TRBD2. The V gene's germline CDR1 is SGHTA and CDR2 FQGTGA. The CDR3 spans 17 residues. V dropped 5 bases and J dropped 2; count of bases not matched to a gene: 11. The CDR3 DNA reads as TGTGCCAGCAGCACACAAACCGGGACTAAAAACACCGGGGAGCTGTTTTTT. As protein: CASSTQTGTKNTGELFF.

The V and J genes are TRBV5-1 and TRBJ1-4; D not certain. V shed 2 bases and J shed 8 bases, with 13 bases lying between them. Germline CDR1 is SGHRS and CDR2 is YFSETQ. The CDR3 runs 14 residues. CDR3 protein: CASSFVLGGEKLFF. As DNA, the CDR3 is TGCGCCAGCAGCTTTGTCCTGGGAGGGGAAAAACTGTTTTTT.

The chain uses TRBV7-2 and TRBJ2-7, with D possibly TRBD1 on 6 matching bases. CDR1 SGHTA and CDR2 FQGNSA come from the germline V gene. V was shortened by 6 bases and J by 3 bases, with 18 bases between the two germline ends. This CDR3 is 15 amino acids long. Here the CDR3 DNA reads TGTGCCAGCAGACAGGGACCGACACGCGGCTACGAGCAGTACTTC. It yields the protein CASRQGPTRGYEQYF.

The chain links TRBV27 to TRBJ2-7, with 9 positions matching TRBD1. Germline CDR1 and CDR2: MNHEY and SMNVEV (reference sequence). V trimming: 3 bases; J trimming: 7 bases; junction bases outside the gene matches: 4. The CDR3 covers 13 residues. CDR3 sequence reads: CASSFGDRGEQYF. CDR3 nucleotides: TGTGCCAGCAGTTTTGGAGACAGGGGGGAGCAGTACTTC.

The genes are TRBV6-5 and TRBJ2-6, with 8 bases that match TRBD1. The germline V gene encodes CDR1 MNHEY and CDR2 SVGAGI. This CDR3 comprises 15 residues. The ends lost 5 bases at V and 4 bases at J; junction bases unmatched: 4. The CDR3 protein is CASSRQGLGANVLTF. CDR3 in DNA: TGTGCCAGCAGTCGACAGGGGTTGGGGGCCAACGTCCTGACTTTC.

This chain links TRBV7-2 with TRBJ1-6; no definite D call. Germline V gives CDR1 SGHTA, CDR2 FQGNSA. The CDR3 runs 15 residues. Between the trimmed V and J ends, which lost 2 bases and 9 bases, there was a span of 14 bases. CDR3 sequence reads: CASSLMPSGTSPLHF. CDR3 nucleotide sequence: TGTGCCAGCAGCTTAATGCCGTCGGGTACTTCACCCCTCCACTTT.

The CDR3 loop reads CASSYSYTGGEQYF. The CDR3 region has the DNA TGTGCCAGCAGTTACTCTTATACAGGGGGGGAGCAGTACTTC. The chain links TRBV6-5 to TRBJ2-7; 8 nucleotides match TRBD1. The J segment lost 7 bases and the V segment lost 0 bases, leaving 5 bases of the junction unmatched. Germline V lookup: CDR1 MNHEY, CDR2 SVGAGI. This CDR3 comprises 14 residues.

This chain links TRBV13 with TRBJ1-3; 7 positions agree with TRBD1. V was clipped by 0 bases and J by 4 bases; unmatched bases: 12. CDR3 length: 18 amino acids. Germline V lookup: CDR1 PRHDT, CDR2 FYEKMQ (reference sequence). The CDR3 DNA reads TGTGCCAGCAGCTTAGGTGTAGGGGGCAGCGAATGGGGAAACACCATATATTTT. It is translated as CASSLGVGGSEWGNTIYF.

V is TRBV9 and J is TRBJ1-5; D unresolved. The CDR3 contains 13 residues. The ends were cut back, 1 base at V and 4 bases at J, with 6 bases in the middle. CDR1 SGDLS and CDR2 YYNGEE come from the germline V gene. The CDR3 reads CASSVTPNQPQHF. For the CDR3, the DNA is TGTGCCAGCAGCGTAACACCGAATCAGCCCCAGCATTTT.

DNA of the CDR3: TGCGCCAGCAGCCAGGGACAGGGCCCTAATGAAAAACTGTTTTTT. Protein sequence: CASSQGQGPNEKLFF. The chain couples TRBV4-1 to TRBJ1-4, with 9 bases aligning to TRBD1. CDR1 MGHRA and CDR2 YSYEKL come from the germline V gene. The CDR3 loop spans 15 amino acids. V lost 3 bases to trimming and J lost 3 bases; unmatched junction nucleotides: 2.

This chain joins TRBV11-2 and TRBJ1-1; 9 bases agree with TRBD1. The germline CDR1 and CDR2 sequences are SGHAT and FQNNGV. With 4 bases clipped from V and 5 bases from J, the junction kept 14 bases outside the gene matches. This CDR3 comprises 17 residues. The CDR3 coding sequence is TGTGCCAGCAGCTCAACCGGGACAGGGCTGTTCGGGACTGAAGCTTTCTTT. Translating gives CASSSTGTGLFGTEAFF.

This clone was observed a single time. The chain carries TRBV15 and TRBJ2-3, with TRBD2 identical over 8 bases. The CDR3 covers 17 residues. CDR1 is LNHNV, CDR2 YYDKDF, per germline (reference sequence). J gave up 0 bases and V 3 bases, and 8 bases lay outside the gene matches. CDR3 in amino acids: CATSSYISGASTDTQYF. CDR3 DNA: TGTGCCACCAGCAGTTACATTAGCGGGGCTAGCACAGATACGCAGTATTTT.

This clone has a single count. The V call is TRBV5-4, the J call TRBJ2-7; TRBD1 matches 7 bases. Looked up from germline, CDR1 is SGHNT and CDR2 is YYREEE (reference sequence). This CDR3 contains 15 residues. Losses at the gene ends were 1 base for V and 3 bases for J; bases not matched to a gene: 7. In DNA, the CDR3 is TGTGCCAGCAGCTTGATAGGGACAGTGGGCTACGAGCAGTACTTC. This gives the protein CASSLIGTVGYEQYF.